This entry features one TCR beta chain sequence. This specimen comes from a study of OX40 agonist ivuxolimab in advanced cancers. Looking at the study overall: Three individuals attained partial responses, comprising one hepatocellular carcinoma case and two cutaneous melanoma cases.

The germline V gene has CDR1 KGHSH and CDR2 LQKENI. The CDR3 is made up of 15 amino acids. Trimming left V 2 bases short and J 7 bases short, with 18 bases between. Libraries were prepared by immunoSEQ multiplex PCR; TCRdb keeps only in-frame clonotypes and omits some of them. Counted here are roughly 38,000 clones, 60% to 80% occurring once; the ten biggest clones make up less than 20%. Collection of blood occurred at baseline, at cycle 4 day 1, and at cycle 7 day 1. V and J are TRBV18 and TRBJ2-7, with D perhaps being TRBD1 or TRBD2 (5 bases each). This sequence originates from an adult with an advanced solid tumor such as melanoma, head and neck, liver or kidney cancer. The sequencing here drew on CD4+ or CD8+ T cells sorted from blood, taken in a trial of the OX40 agonist ivuxolimab. In nucleotides, the CDR3 is TGTGCCAGCTCACCAAGATGGCACTCTGAGGGGGAGCAGTACTTC. Translation: CASSPRWHSEGEQYF.